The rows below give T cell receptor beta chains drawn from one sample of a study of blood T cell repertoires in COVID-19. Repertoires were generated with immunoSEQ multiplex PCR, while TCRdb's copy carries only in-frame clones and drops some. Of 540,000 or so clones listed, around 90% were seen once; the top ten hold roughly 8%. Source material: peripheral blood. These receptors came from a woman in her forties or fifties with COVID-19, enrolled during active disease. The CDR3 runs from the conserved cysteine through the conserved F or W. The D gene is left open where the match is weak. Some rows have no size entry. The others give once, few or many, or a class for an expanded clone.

DNA: TGTGCCTGGGCCCCGGGAGGAGGTCATGGCTACACCTTC
CDR3: CAWAPGGGHGYTF
D: NA
J: TRBJ1-2
V: TRBV30
size: NA

DNA: TGTGCCAGCAGCCAAGAAGGAACCCGCGGGGGGAATCAAGAGACCCAGTACTTC
CDR3: CASSQEGTRGGNQETQYF
D: TRBD2
J: TRBJ2-5
V: TRBV4-2
size: NA

DNA: TGTGCCAGCAAGAGGCTCGACACAGATACGCAGTATTTT
CDR3: CASKRLDTDTQYF
D: NA
J: TRBJ2-3
V: TRBV12-3/TRBV12-4
size: NA

DNA: TGCGCCAGCAGCGCAGGGCCCTATGGCTACACCTTC
CDR3: CASSAGPYGYTF
D: NA
J: TRBJ1-2
V: TRBV5-1
size: NA

DNA: TGTGCCAGCAGTGAAACAGGCGGGGGGCTAGCCAAAAACATTCAGTACTTC
CDR3: CASSETGGGLAKNIQYF
D: TRBD2
J: TRBJ2-4
V: TRBV25-1
size: NA

DNA: TGTGCCAGCAGGGACAGGGTTGGGACTGAAGCTTTCTTT
CDR3: CASRDRVGTEAFF
D: TRBD1
J: TRBJ1-1
V: TRBV25-1
size: NA

DNA: TGTGCCAGCAGTGGCTGGCGGGGGCCTTCTTACGAGCAGTACTTC
CDR3: CASSGWRGPSYEQYF
D: NA
J: TRBJ2-7
V: TRBV6-2/TRBV6-3
size: NA

DNA: TGTGCCAGCAGACCACAGGGGGCCGTGAACACTGAAGCTTTCTTT
CDR3: CASRPQGAVNTEAFF
D: TRBD1
J: TRBJ1-1
V: TRBV6-5
size: NA

DNA: TGCAGCGGCGCACAGGGGGCGCATGGCTACACCTTC
CDR3: CSGAQGAHGYTF
D: TRBD1
J: TRBJ1-2
V: TRBV29-1
size: NA

DNA: TGTGCCAGCAGCGCGTTAGCGGGGGATGAGACCCAGTACTTC
CDR3: CASSALAGDETQYF
D: TRBD2
J: TRBJ2-5
V: TRBV6-5
size: NA

DNA: TGTGCCAGCAGCCCTTCCCCAGGGTCTGGAAACACCATATATTTT
CDR3: CASSPSPGSGNTIYF
D: NA
J: TRBJ1-3
V: TRBV7-2
size: NA

DNA: TGCGCCAGCAGCTTGGGCCCTACCAATAAGGAAAAACTGTTTTTT
CDR3: CASSLGPTNKEKLFF
D: NA
J: TRBJ1-4
V: TRBV5-1
size: NA

DNA: TGTGCCAGCAGCGTAGGCGACAGGCCAGCCTACGAGCAGTACTTC
CDR3: CASSVGDRPAYEQYF
D: NA
J: TRBJ2-7
V: TRBV9
size: NA

DNA: TGTGCCAGTAGTATTGCCGTCGGGAGGACGCCCCTCCACTTT
CDR3: CASSIAVGRTPLHF
D: NA
J: TRBJ1-6
V: TRBV19
size: few

DNA: TGTGCCTGGAGGTCCGGGATTCAGGATTCACCCCTCCACTTT
CDR3: CAWRSGIQDSPLHF
D: NA
J: TRBJ1-6
V: TRBV30
size: NA

DNA: TGTGCCAGTAGTATAGATCTAGATAAGGCCTATGAAGCTTTCTTT
CDR3: CASSIDLDKAYEAFF
D: NA
J: TRBJ1-1
V: TRBV19
size: NA

DNA: TGTGCCAGCAGTTTAAGGGGCGGCTATGGCTACACCTTC
CDR3: CASSLRGGYGYTF
D: NA
J: TRBJ1-2
V: TRBV28
size: NA

DNA: TGTGCCATCAGGGGGGGGCTCGGAAACACTGAAGCTTTCTTT
CDR3: CAIRGGLGNTEAFF
D: NA
J: TRBJ1-1
V: TRBV10-3
size: NA

DNA: TGTGCCTGGAGTTCGGGCTCTGGGGCCAACGTCCTGACTTTC
CDR3: CAWSSGSGANVLTF
D: NA
J: TRBJ2-6
V: TRBV30
size: NA

DNA: TGTGCCAGCCAGGCCCACCCTAACACTGAAGCTTTCTTT
CDR3: CASQAHPNTEAFF
D: NA
J: TRBJ1-1
V: TRBV9
size: NA

DNA: TGTGCCACCAGTGATGCCGACGGGAAGAACCAAGAGACCCAGTACTTC
CDR3: CATSDADGKNQETQYF
D: NA
J: TRBJ2-5
V: TRBV24-1
size: NA